Reported below is one T cell receptor (beta chain). The antigen this receptor binds is unknown. No base quality information exists; no much larger clone differs at one position. This record comes from a study of cytomegalovirus exposure and HLA in healthy donors (dated by TCRdb to between 2016 and 2019). For the wider study: An earlier analysis of some 550 of the donors reported roughly 270 Gb of sequence data and some 100 million unique TCR beta sequences from approximately 180 million T cells. Every discovery cohort repertoire had been produced on one sequencing platform. On average, 235,054 unique TCR beta nucleotide sequences were sequenced per donor among about 400 genotyped donors of the cohort, with roughly 18% of those sequences being non-productive. Donor age, sex, ethnicity and CMV serostatus were compiled alongside the repertoire data. Genome-wide SNP genotypes for about three fifths of the roughly 670 donors were used in a later genetic analysis, which treated that subset as a discovery cohort. The genetic ancestry cluster associated with self-reported Caucasian donors included over 80% of the approximately 400 genotyped donors. In an earlier analysis of 500 to 650 of the donors, high-throughput TCR beta sequencing was used to judge whether each TCR beta V gene segment behaved as functional or pseudogenic. Rather than drawing on any new phenotypic data, the later analysis identified candidate immune exposures from TCR beta sequences and the way those sequences occurred across donors. The aim of the study was to test whether cataloging public T cell receptors could identify signatures of past pathogen exposure. A separate validation cohort of more than 100 different subjects was used in addition to the approximately 700-subject first cohort. To study patterns of TCR occurrence, a later analysis re-analyzed previously published TCR beta repertoires from under 750 donors and added high-resolution HLA genotyping. The number of typed donors differed by locus: about 629-640 for A, B, C, DRB1 and DQB1; 522 for DQA1; over 600 for DPA1; and around 470 for DPB1. Using immunosequencing, the study profiled T cell repertoires from around 680 subjects and related those repertoires to cytomegalovirus serostatus. Roughly five DR-DQ haplotypes were handled as single units for association and clustering, since linkage in the cohort was strong. An early release that covered around 590 HLA-typed donors contained approximately 300 gigabases of sequencing data and 70 million to 100 million unique TCR sequences. To predict cytomegalovirus infection status, the study brought together high-throughput TCR immunosequencing, statistical association of individual TCRs with disease status, and machine learning. HLA typing included class I and class II loci at four-digit resolution. The research as a whole found: A group of highly shared sequence variants was considered likely to be a technical artifact of the sequencing pipeline. In a later analysis, some 17,000 TCR beta sequences were associated with specific HLA alleles at a false discovery rate of 0.05. While some public TCRs were present in many individuals, most TCR sequences turned up only very rarely across donors. The study gave a list of 150 to 200 TCR beta chains associated with cytomegalovirus. Correlated functional status among segregating V segments might be attributable to linkage disequilibrium, but an unknown experimental factor could not be ruled out. According to a later genetic analysis, donors in an Asian-associated ancestry cluster had fewer N-insertions in productive TCRs than the roughly 670-donor mean. Because HLA typing was unavailable for some donors at each locus, only the typed subset was used in association tests. A later analysis found that most CMV-associated TCR beta chains appeared HLA-restricted, with HLA associations seemingly driven largely by CMV exposure. An association between a missense DCLRE1C variant and V-gene and J-gene trimming of TCR beta chains was found in a later genetic analysis and replicated in an independent cohort. In vitro tests confirmed that three of the cytomegalovirus-associated TCR beta chains recognize cytomegalovirus antigens. A further reported finding was that TCR beta sequences accurately predicted the HLA-A and HLA-B alleles for most subjects in the first cohort. In a later analysis, TCR association rates were found to vary across HLA loci, with the most associated TCRs seen for DRB1 alleles and the fewest for HLA-C alleles. In a later analysis, several top co-occurrence clusters were reported to appear linked to parvovirus B19, influenza, CMV and Epstein-Barr virus. When HLA alleles, especially DR and DQ, strongly co-occurred, TCR associations were difficult to assign to individual alleles. An earlier analysis of approximately 540 of the donors showed that most TCR beta V segments appeared in productive rearrangements either about 90% or about 30% of the time, which broadly matched IMGT annotations. It was suggested by the authors that the approach could potentially be generalized to other disease states and immunological phenotypes. For the cohort, immune exposure information was limited to CMV serostatus. Compared with equally common non-associated chains, HLA-associated TCR beta chains in a later analysis were more clonally expanded and had lower generation probabilities. The classifier was reported to diagnose cytomegalovirus status with high specificity and sensitivity in both the original cohort and the validation cohort. Roughly uniform sequencing depth across donors was assumed in presence/absence analyses, although this assumption may not hold. This cohort had only TCR beta chains sequenced, and the lack of alpha or paired-chain data limited which features could be detected. Over 15 rarely observed V segments, including chromosome 9 orphons, were excluded from the earlier analysis of a few hundred of the donors because counts were too low. The 87-base-pair reads could not distinguish some IMGT-functional V segments, including TRBV6-2 and TRBV6-3, so those segments were excluded.

The method behind the library was the immunoSEQ multiplex PCR assay. For the multiplex PCR, a mixture combining 60 forward primers for TCR Vbeta segments and 13 reverse primers for TCR Jbeta segments was used. The CDR3 region of rearranged TCR beta genes was amplified from genomic DNA by a multiplex PCR assay. The Illumina HiSeq System was used to sequence the amplified TCR beta libraries as 87-base-pair reads. For the original study's pipeline: In a later analysis, about 80 million unique TCR beta chains were counted across the 690 or so repertoires, and roughly 11 million of these chains were shared by at least two donors. Raw reads were error-corrected and collapsed into unique sequences by a nearest-neighbor algorithm in which closely related sequences were merged to remove PCR and sequencing errors. Alignment of CDR3 sequences to IMGT reference sequences was used to assign V, D and J gene segments. For a sequence to be retained, a match of at least six nucleotides was required to both a V gene segment and a J gene segment. Rearrangements were classified as productive when the CDR3 lacked stop codons and remained in frame with V and J, and all other rearrangements were classified as non-productive. CDR3 was defined according to IMGT convention as the region running from the second conserved V-encoded cysteine to the conserved J-encoded phenylalanine. The earlier analysis of roughly 590 of the donors excluded sequences that lacked an unambiguous match to a single V gene segment. In an earlier analysis of some 590 of the donors, V segments were called functional above 56.7% productive rearrangements and were called segregating when the between-donor standard deviation exceeded 5%. A statistical classification framework was developed to diagnose cytomegalovirus status using the catalog of TCR beta chain sequences. In a later analysis, V and J genes were assigned by comparing TCR nucleotide sequences against IMGT/GENE-DB human TR gene sequences. The TCRdist pipeline was used in a later analysis to assign CDR3 sequences and most-parsimonious VDJ recombination scenarios. A later analysis defined each TCR beta chain by its CDR3 amino acid sequence plus V-gene family, and excluded reads lacking a unique V-gene family. A later analysis removed roughly 590 highly shared, low-generation-probability nucleotide sequences to deal with suspected cross-contamination and a sequencing artifact. In a later analysis, a clonal expansion index for each public chain was calculated from normalized within-repertoire ranks of inferred template counts. In a later analysis, generation probabilities were computed with a VDJ recombination model fitted to out-of-frame rearrangements, and the resulting probabilities were checked against IGoR. In a later analysis, hypergeometric tests were used to score TCR-TCR, TCR-HLA and TCR-CMV co-occurrence, with a repertoire-size bias correction applied to TCR pairs. To estimate false discovery rates, a later analysis permuted the HLA or CMV assignments 20 times. In a later analysis, co-occurring TCRs were grouped using DBSCAN, with TCRdist sequence similarity added in when clustering inside HLA-allele-positive subsets. Repertoires with fewer than 30,000 or more than 120,000 public chains, plus five repertoires with anomalous nucleotide sharing, were excluded from co-occurrence clustering. This is the immuneACCESS table as TCRdb keeps it, with only in-frame sequences that have V and J called. A part of the clones is gone; compared with another copy, unresolved V genes explain less than half, and the rest is unexplained. Clonal size and the V and J genes are those of that table, whereas D and trimming came from the DNA. The sample has about 200,000 clones on record, roughly 86% of them singletons. 1.5% to 2% of the sample is in the top ten clones.

The cohort consisted of 650 to 700 healthy bone marrow donors. Cohort members were all nominally healthy when sampled, although unrecorded immune exposures were likely present. The donor was CMV seronegative and was included in the group of approximately 350 seronegative cohort members. A peripheral blood sample was collected from each donor, and TCR beta sequencing was performed on peripheral blood mononuclear cells. Genomic DNA extraction from the blood cell samples was performed with the Qiagen DNeasy Blood Extraction Kit. V is trimmed back by 4 bases and J by 10 bases, and the junction contains 3 bases that no gene match accounts for. CDR1 and CDR2 are read off the germline V gene as MGHRA and YSYEKL. The CDR3 runs 13 residues from the cysteine to the phenylalanine. Here the CDR3 DNA is all that survives: 39 bases in frame from base 1.

The rearranged segments are TRBV4-1 and TRBJ1-6, with 8 middle bases fitting TRBD1. Sequencing input: PBMCs. This sequence originates from a woman between 18 and 30 years old in good health and CMV-seronegative. At the DNA level, the sequence is TGCGCCAGCAGCCTACAGGGGGGATCACCCCTCCACTTT. The encoded protein is CASSLQGGSPLHF.